Listed below are T cell receptor beta chains from one sample, sequenced in a study of spatial heterogeneity in lung cancer. TCRdb fed the 5' RACE reads into MiXCR, producing one record per CDR3 protein. The sample shows fewer than 30,000 distinct CDR3 sequences, around 6.5% of them seen only once. The sample was lung tumor tissue, taken at surgery. The receptors shown here come from a male donor with early-stage non-small cell lung cancer. CDR3s include the opening cysteine and the closing phenylalanine or tryptophan. D genes are given only for firm matches. Clone size is given for some rows only: seen once, a few or many times, or a class if the clone is expanded.

-,TRBV6-5,-,TRBJ1-5,CASSSDRSYQPQHF,TGTGCCAGCAGTTCGGACAGATCATATCAGCCCCAGCATTTT
TRBD1,TRBV20-1,many,TRBJ2-3,CSARTGADTQYF,TGCAGTGCTCGGACAGGGGCAGATACGCAGTATTTT
-,TRBV7-6,-,TRBJ2-1,CASSLGDNEQFF,TGTGCCAGCAGCTTAGGGGACAATGAGCAGTTCTTC
-,TRBV6-1,-,TRBJ1-4,CASKDSTNEKLFF,TGTGCCAGCAAGGATTCAACTAATGAAAAACTGTTTTTT
-,TRBV20-1,many,TRBJ1-4,CSARDLGANEKLFF,TGCAGTGCTAGAGATTTGGGGGCTAATGAAAAACTGTTTTTT
-,TRBV6-2/TRBV6-3,many,TRBJ2-2,CASRNTGELFF,TGTGCCAGCAGGAACACCGGGGAGCTGTTTTTT
-,TRBV2,-,TRBJ1-5,CASRALYSNQPQHF,TGTGCCAGCAGGGCCTTGTATAGCAATCAGCCCCAGCATTTT
-,TRBV18,-,TRBJ1-5,CASSLRHGALNQPQHF,TGTGCCAGCTCCCTTCGACATGGGGCGCTCAATCAGCCCCAGCATTTT
-,TRBV28,few,TRBJ2-7,CASKSHLKGGEQYF,TGTGCCAGCAAGTCTCATCTTAAGGGGGGCGAGCAGTACTTC
-,TRBV2,-,TRBJ2-4,CASSDLTGVGIQYF,TGTGCCAGCAGTGATTTGACTGGCGTCGGAATTCAGTACTTC
-,TRBV20-1,many,TRBJ2-5,CSARWAGETQYF,TGCAGTGCTAGGTGGGCTGGTGAGACCCAGTACTTC
-,TRBV18,many,TRBJ2-3,CASSPRFLLDGNTDTQYF,TGTGCCAGCTCACCACGTTTTTTGCTGGACGGAAACACAGATACGCAGTATTTT
-,TRBV7-2,many,TRBJ1-1,CASSFIRASNTEAFF,TGTGCCAGCAGCTTCATACGGGCGTCGAACACTGAAGCTTTCTTT
TRBD1,TRBV2,many,TRBJ2-2,CASSERGRTGELFF,TGTGCCAGCAGTGAAAGGGGGCGGACCGGGGAGCTGTTTTTT
-,TRBV4-1,many,TRBJ1-2,CASSQPTRVNYGYTF,TGCGCCAGCAGCCAGCCAACCAGGGTTAACTATGGCTACACCTTC
-,TRBV20-1,many,TRBJ1-5,CSARAGSLQHF,TGCAGTGCTAGAGCCGGCAGCCTCCAGCATTTT
-,TRBV20-1,few,TRBJ1-5,CSARGGGQPQHF,TGCAGTGCTAGAGGGGGAGGGCAGCCCCAGCATTTT
-,TRBV3-1,few,TRBJ1-1,CASSQTLTGIAFF,TGTGCCAGCAGCCAAACTCTCACAGGGATAGCTTTCTTT
-,TRBV12-3/TRBV12-4,many,TRBJ2-1,CASSPQGYNEQFF,TGTGCCAGCAGTCCCCAGGGGTACAATGAGCAGTTCTTC
-,TRBV7-8,many,TRBJ1-3,CASSLGFRNTIYF,TGTGCCAGCAGCTTAGGTTTCAGGAACACCATATATTTT
TRBD2,TRBV20-1,many,TRBJ2-3,CSARRLAGSSTDTQYF,TGCAGTGCTAGGCGACTAGCCGGTTCTAGCACAGATACGCAGTATTTT
-,TRBV4-2,many,TRBJ1-3,CASSQERVHSGNTIYF,TGTGCCAGCAGCCAAGAGAGGGTCCACTCTGGAAACACCATATATTTT
TRBD2,TRBV18,many,TRBJ2-5,CASSPSSGGARGETQYF,TGTGCCAGCTCACCATCGAGCGGGGGGGCCCGAGGAGAGACCCAGTACTTC
-,TRBV29-1,many,TRBJ2-7,CSVEGKEDSPYEQYF,TGCAGCGTTGAGGGAAAGGAAGATAGCCCCTACGAGCAGTACTTC
TRBD1,TRBV2,many,TRBJ1-5,CASSAGTGGSQPQHF,TGTGCCAGCAGTGCCGGGACAGGGGGCTCTCAGCCCCAGCATTTT
-,TRBV24-1,many,TRBJ1-1,CATSDPDLGAEAFF,TGTGCCACCAGTGATCCGGACTTGGGGGCTGAAGCTTTCTTT
-,TRBV20-1,-,TRBJ1-1,CSALGRLNTEAFF,TGCAGTGCTCTGGGACGGTTGAACACTGAAGCTTTCTTT
-,TRBV5-4,-,TRBJ2-3,CASSPHGRGPNTDTQYF,TGTGCCAGCAGCCCCCATGGGCGGGGGCCGAACACAGATACGCAGTATTTT
-,TRBV24-1,-,TRBJ2-5,CATSDPGKTGETQYF,TGTGCCACCAGTGATCCAGGGAAGACGGGAGAGACCCAGTACTTC
-,TRBV5-1,many,TRBJ2-7,CASSKEEGLGEQYF,TGCGCCAGCAGCAAAGAGGAAGGGCTAGGCGAGCAGTACTTC
-,TRBV5-1,many,TRBJ2-1,CASSPTQGNNEQFF,TGCGCCAGCAGCCCGACTCAGGGTAACAATGAGCAGTTCTTC
-,TRBV19,many,TRBJ2-2,CASSLDGAGELFF,TGTGCCAGTAGTTTGGACGGGGCCGGGGAGCTGTTTTTT
-,TRBV4-2,many,TRBJ2-1,CASSQDAGYNEQFF,TGTGCCAGCAGCCAAGATGCGGGTTACAATGAGCAGTTCTTC
-,TRBV15,few,TRBJ1-3,CATSRTQGGPGNTIYF,TGTGCCACCAGCCGAACACAGGGTGGGCCTGGAAACACCATATATTTT
-,TRBV19,few,TRBJ2-7,CASSIFGTASSYEQYF,TGTGCCAGTAGTATTTTCGGGACGGCGAGCTCCTACGAGCAGTACTTC
TRBD1,TRBV7-6,many,TRBJ2-1,CASSFVIGTVHNEQFF,TGTGCCAGCAGCTTTGTAATCGGGACAGTTCACAATGAGCAGTTCTTC
-,TRBV7-2,few,TRBJ1-3,CASSHSPASSGNTIYF,TGTGCCAGCAGCCATTCGCCGGCTTCCTCTGGAAACACCATATATTTT
-,TRBV5-1,-,TRBJ2-5,CASSQAGQRETQYF,TGCGCCAGCAGCCAGGCGGGACAGAGAGAGACCCAGTACTTC
-,TRBV5-1,few,TRBJ2-1,CASSLLGPGPNEQFF,TGCGCCAGCAGCTTGCTAGGGCCGGGCCCCAATGAGCAGTTCTTC
TRBD2,TRBV4-3,medium-sized,TRBJ2-3,CASSQRQTSGGTDTQYF,TGCGCCAGCAGCCAACGACAGACTAGCGGGGGAACAGATACGCAGTATTTT
TRBD1,TRBV7-2,few,TRBJ1-2,CASSSQAGGEGYTF,TGTGCCAGCAGCTCCCAGGCAGGGGGCGAGGGCTACACCTTC
-,TRBV7-2,medium-sized,TRBJ2-5,CASSLGGDHQETQYF,TGTGCCAGCAGCTTAGGCGGCGACCACCAAGAGACCCAGTACTTC
TRBD1,TRBV20-1,many,TRBJ2-5,CSTHYDRARQETQYF,TGCAGCACACACTACGACAGGGCGAGACAAGAGACCCAGTACTTC
-,TRBV20-1,few,TRBJ1-3,CSARDPSGVGNTIYF,TGCAGTGCTAGAGATCCTTCGGGGGTCGGAAACACCATATATTTT
-,TRBV21-1,-,TRBJ1-5,CASSKALTSGGLGRSNQPQHF,TGTGCCAGCAGCAAAGCGCTGACTTCGGGGGGTTTGGGGCGAAGCAATCAGCCCCAGCATTTT
TRBD1,TRBV9,many,TRBJ2-7,CASSSASGQGTYEQYF,TGTGCCAGCAGCTCCGCCTCCGGACAGGGGACCTACGAGCAGTACTTC
TRBD1,TRBV5-4,-,TRBJ2-7,CASSSNRDRGYEQYF,TGTGCCAGCAGCTCGAACCGGGACAGGGGTTACGAGCAGTACTTC
-,TRBV5-1,many,TRBJ2-3,CASRSSTDTQYF,TGCGCCAGCAGGTCTAGCACAGATACGCAGTATTTT
-,TRBV11-3,-,TRBJ1-5,CASSLCLIASNQPQHF,TGTGCCAGCAGCTTATGCCTGATCGCTAGCAATCAGCCCCAGCATTTT
TRBD1,TRBV6-5,many,TRBJ1-6,CASSYSWTGNDPSSPLHF,TGTGCCAGCAGTTACTCATGGACAGGAAACGATCCGTCTTCACCCCTCCACTTT
TRBD2,TRBV14,-,TRBJ2-5,CASSPSRTSLKETQYF,TGTGCCAGCAGCCCCTCCCGGACTAGCTTAAAGGAGACCCAGTACTTC
-,TRBV7-8,-,TRBJ2-1,CASSLVGRYNEQFF,TGTGCCAGCAGCTTAGTGGGGCGCTACAATGAGCAGTTCTTC
TRBD2,TRBV12-3/TRBV12-4,many,TRBJ2-7,CASSPGLAVYEQYF,TGTGCCAGCAGTCCGGGACTAGCGGTCTACGAGCAGTACTTC
TRBD1,TRBV4-3,many,TRBJ1-5,CASSLDRGQPQHF,TGCGCCAGCAGCCTTGACAGGGGTCAGCCCCAGCATTTT
-,TRBV18,many,TRBJ2-7,CASSPGGPSYEQYF,TGTGCCAGCTCACCAGGGGGGCCCTCCTACGAGCAGTACTTC
-,TRBV6-5,few,TRBJ2-1,CASSYSQPNNEQFF,TGTGCCAGCAGTTACTCACAGCCTAACAATGAGCAGTTCTTC
-,TRBV5-1,many,TRBJ2-2,CASSPAPRHFTGELFF,TGCGCCAGCAGCCCGGCCCCGCGGCACTTTACCGGGGAGCTGTTTTTT
-,TRBV6-6,many,TRBJ2-1,CASSRNPGNEQFF,TGTGCCAGCAGCCGGAACCCGGGTAATGAGCAGTTCTTC
-,TRBV3-1,medium-sized,TRBJ2-7,CASSQIYHEQYF,TGTGCCAGCAGCCAAATCTACCACGAGCAGTACTTC
-,TRBV7-2,many,TRBJ2-1,CASSPGAYDNEQFF,TGTGCCAGCAGCCCAGGGGCCTATGACAATGAGCAGTTCTTC